One and the same sample provided the 18 T cell receptor beta chains below, sequenced in a study of post-analysis software for immune sequencing data. General study points: A few TRBV segments (TRBV5-6, TRBV5-1 and TRBV20-1 among them) occurred more frequently in patients than in controls.

The TCR beta cDNA libraries contained unique molecular identifiers. Each CDR3 protein gets one entry after TCRdb re-called the PCR reads with MiXCR. The table lists approximately 690,000 distinct CDR3 sequences, more than 50% of them singletons. No cognate antigen is known for these TCRs. Source material: blood. The receptors here all came from a girl aged 2 to 9 with multiple sclerosis.

This clonotype was observed a few times. The genes are TRBV6-1 and TRBJ2-5; a possible D gene is TRBD1 (6 bases). The germline V gene has CDR1 MNHNS and CDR2 SASEGT. Trimming pared 4 bases from V and 5 bases from J, leaving 17 bases between. The CDR3 consists of 15 residues. The CDR3 spells CASSVGTFQGETQYF. In DNA, the CDR3 is TGTGCCAGCAGTGTTGGGACGTTTCAGGGGGAGACCCAGTACTTC.

The chain is built from TRBV29-1 and TRBJ2-3; tentative D call: TRBD1 (7 bases). From germline, CDR1 is SQVTM and CDR2 ANQGSEA. This CDR3 is built from 14 residues. The V and J ends lost 1 base and 4 bases respectively, with 12 bases between them. For the CDR3, the DNA is TGCAGCGTTGAAGGGCAGGGGGAGGCAGATACGCAGTATTTT. Translation: CSVEGQGEADTQYF.

This clonotype was counted a few times. The V call is TRBV10-3, the J call TRBJ2-4; TRBD1 might be the D (5 bases). Per germline, CDR1 ENHRY and CDR2 SYGVKD. The CDR3 contains 16 residues. The germline V and J ends were trimmed by 5 bases and 0 bases, with 14 bases remaining between them. The CDR3 DNA follows: TGTGCCATCAGTCAACAGGATGCCTTAGCCAAAAACATTCAGTACTTC. As protein: CAISQQDALAKNIQYF.

This rearrangement joins TRBV15 to TRBJ1-1, with D perhaps TRBD1 (5 bases). Germline lookup yields CDR1 LNHNV and CDR2 YYDKDF (reference sequence). CDR3 size: 16 residues. Trimming pared 1 base from V and 0 bases from J, leaving 12 bases between. CDR3 sequence: CATSRGGRGLNTEAFF. The DNA for the CDR3 is TGTGCCACCAGCAGAGGAGGAAGGGGTCTGAACACTGAAGCTTTCTTT.

The chain combines TRBV5-6 with TRBJ2-3, with TRBD2 matching 12 bases. Per the germline V gene, CDR1 is SGHDT and CDR2 is YYEEEE. The CDR3 is 15 amino acids. V was clipped by 4 bases and J by 6 bases; unmatched bases: 6. In DNA, the CDR3 is TGTGCCAGCAGCCCGACTAGCGGGGGCCGTGATACGCAGTATTTT. Translating gives CASSPTSGGRDTQYF.

Of note for this clonotype: A read error may produce the germline difference seen at one junction end. CDR3 sequence: CARSLGDLGNQPQHF. The CDR3 region has the DNA TGTGCCCGCAGCCTTGGGGATCTGGGCAATCAGCCCCAGCATTTT. The chain is built from TRBV6-2 or TRBV6-3 and TRBJ1-5; D is ambiguous. CDR3 length: 15 residues. CDR1 is MNHEY and CDR2 is SVGEGT in the germline V gene.

This clonotype turned up a few times. V usage is TRBV6-2 or TRBV6-3 and J usage is TRBJ1-1; D is undetermined. V gave up 6 bases and J gave up 5 bases, with 16 bases separating them. CDR3 size: 14 residues. Germline loops: CDR1 MNHEY, CDR2 SVGEGT. The CDR3 region has the DNA TGTGCCAGCAGGTGGGCAGGATTTAGGACTGAAGCTTTCTTT. It is translated as CASRWAGFRTEAFF.

DNA of the CDR3: TGCAGTGCTACGACCAGGGACTATTCCTACGAGCAGTACTTC. Translating it yields CSATTRDYSYEQYF. V usage is TRBV20-1 and J usage is TRBJ2-4, with 7 bases that match TRBD2. TRBJ2-7 matches the DNA end more closely, so the J call is doubtful. Germline V gene sequence: CDR1 DFQATT, CDR2 SNEGSKA (reference sequence). The CDR3 length is 14 residues.

CDR3 sequence reads: CSGRNTDTQYF. The CDR3 DNA reads as TGCAGCGGACGAAACACAGATACGCAGTATTTT. The chain combines TRBV29-1 with TRBJ2-3; D is undetermined. V was clipped by 7 bases and J by 2 bases, with 7 bases between them. Germline V gene lookup returns CDR1 SQVTM and CDR2 ANQGSEA. This CDR3 has 11 amino acids.

This clonotype was counted only a few times. The chain carries TRBV12-3 or TRBV12-4 and TRBJ2-5, with D possibly called TRBD1 or TRBD2 (5 bases each). The CDR3 loop spans 15 amino acids. Trimming stripped 3 bases from V and 2 bases from J, with 13 bases between. This CDR3 is CASSLGRSVQETQYF. CDR3 in DNA: TGTGCCAGCAGTTTGGGACGGAGCGTGCAAGAGACCCAGTACTTC.

This clonotype was counted a single time. The CDR3 does not end in the conserved phenylalanine or tryptophan, so this is likely a read error. This sequence joins TRBV7-2 and TRBJ2-3; D ambiguous. Germline assignment: CDR1 SGHTA and CDR2 FQGNSA. V lost 5 bases and J lost 2, with 5 bases in between. The CDR3 runs 12 residues. Written as DNA, the CDR3 is TGTGCCAGCAGCGCTAACACAGATACGCAGTATCTT. It encodes CASSANTDTQYL.

The genes are TRBV29-1 and TRBJ2-2; tentatively, D is TRBD2 (5 bases). From germline, CDR1 is SQVTM and CDR2 ANQGSEA. CDR3 size: 12 residues. With 6 bases removed from V and 5 bases from J, the gap between germline ends came to 10 bases. The CDR3: CSVSPGTGELFF. For the CDR3, the DNA is TGCAGCGTGTCGCCGGGGACCGGGGAGCTGTTTTTT.

This chain joins TRBV29-1 and TRBJ2-1, with D maybe TRBD1 (6 bases). Germline V gene data show CDR1 as SQVTM and CDR2 as ANQGSEA. The CDR3 spans 13 residues. The V end lost 7 bases, the J end lost 0 bases, and 10 bases lay between the germline ends. The CDR3 is CSAYRDSYNEQFF. DNA of the CDR3: TGCAGCGCATACAGGGACTCCTACAATGAGCAGTTCTTC.

The V and J genes are TRBV12-3 or TRBV12-4 and TRBJ2-7, with D hard to call. V was shortened by 5 bases and J by 6 bases, with 20 bases between the two germline ends. CDR3 length: 15 amino acids. For the CDR3, the DNA is TGTGCCAGCAGTCCACAAACAAGGTTTTACGGCGAGCAGTACTTC. Its protein is CASSPQTRFYGEQYF.

Remarks on this clonotype: One junction end disagrees with the germline gene, perhaps due to a read error. The chain uses TRBV12-3 or TRBV12-4 and TRBJ2-5; 15 positions agree with TRBD2. The CDR3 runs to 17 residues. As DNA, the CDR3 is TGTGCCGGCAGTTTAGGACTAGCGGGAGGGCCTCAAGAGACCCAGTACTTC. This codes for CAGSLGLAGGPQETQYF.

The J gene is TRBJ2-5, the V gene TRBV5-6; no reliable D call. V was cut by 5 bases and J by 5 bases, with 13 bases left in between. This CDR3 contains 13 residues. CDR1 SGHDT and CDR2 YYEEEE come from the germline V gene. In DNA form, the CDR3 reads TGTGCCAGCAGTTTGTGGGGTAGGGAGACCCAGTACTTC. It is translated as CASSLWGRETQYF.

This clonotype was counted between two and nine times. The rearrangement links TRBV29-1 to TRBJ1-1, with unresolved D. The CDR3 has 13 residues. V lost 3 bases, J lost 0 bases, and 8 bases lay in between. Germline CDR1 reads SQVTM; CDR2 reads ANQGSEA. Here the CDR3 DNA reads TGCAGCGTTGAGCGCTCATTGAACACTGAAGCTTTCTTT. Protein product: CSVERSLNTEAFF.

V usage is TRBV29-1 and J usage is TRBJ2-7; the match to TRBD1 covers 9 bases. The CDR3 contains 14 residues. Trimming cost V 5 bases and J 2 bases; bases outside gene matches: 7. Germline CDR1 and CDR2: SQVTM and ANQGSEA. CDR3 loop: CSVTMNRGPYEQYF. The CDR3 DNA is TGCAGCGTTACTATGAACAGGGGGCCCTACGAGCAGTACTTC.